These 24 T cell receptor beta chains share one sample of origin, sequenced in a study of T cells in Graves' hyperthyroidism and ophthalmopathy. What was amplified from RNA transcripts were TCR beta CDR3 regions. TCR CDR3 underwent first-round RT-PCR with the HTBI primer set. TCRdb used MiXCR to reprocess the multiplex PCR reads, holding one entry per CDR3 protein. The data contain under 400,000 distinct CDR3 sequences, about 15% of them singletons. The sample consisted of blood. These receptors came from a man in his thirties or forties with Graves' hyperthyroidism.

J is TRBJ1-2 and V is TRBV6-1; 7 bases align to TRBD1. The CDR3 totals 13 residues. V lost 8 bases, J lost 7 bases, and 10 bases stayed unmatched. The germline V gene has CDR1 MNHNS and CDR2 SASEGT. CDR3: CASATETGTGYTF. In nucleotides, the CDR3 is TGTGCCAGCGCAACGGAGACAGGGACTGGCTACACCTTC.

The table lists this clonotype with many counts. The rearrangement uses TRBV20-1 and TRBJ2-4, with TRBD1 matching over 7 bases. This CDR3 contains 16 residues. V shed 3 bases and J 2 bases; nucleotides not matched to a gene: 10. Germline assignment: CDR1 DFQATT and CDR2 SNEGSKA (reference sequence). Written as DNA, the CDR3 is TGCAGTGCTAGCAACAGGGGAGAAGGGTCCAAAAACATTCAGTACTTC. Translating it yields CSASNRGEGSKNIQYF.

This clonotype was seen ten or more times. This chain uses TRBV28 with TRBJ2-5; D gene unclear. The CDR3 loop spans 13 amino acids. The germline gives CDR1 MDHEN, CDR2 SYDVKM. V was trimmed by 7 bases and J by 0 bases, leaving 9 bases between them. The CDR3 DNA reads TGTGCCAGCATGGCAGCGTACCAAGAGACCCAGTACTTC. It encodes CASMAAYQETQYF.

This clonotype was detected many times. The CDR3 protein is CASRELGGPYNEQFF. CDR3 nucleotide sequence: TGTGCCAGTAGAGAGCTCGGAGGACCCTACAATGAGCAGTTCTTC. V usage is TRBV18 and J usage is TRBJ2-1, with D tentatively TRBD2 (5 bases). V was trimmed by 9 bases and J by 2 bases, leaving 17 bases between them. The CDR3 runs 15 residues. The V gene's germline CDR1 is KGHSH and CDR2 LQKENI.

This clonotype was seen many times. CDR3 nucleotide sequence: TGTGCCAGCAGTTCCACCCAATCCGGGAGCGGGAGACTGTATGAGCAGTTCTTC. Protein: CASSSTQSGSGRLYEQFF. The rearrangement joins TRBV6-5 to TRBJ2-1, with 8 bases aligning to TRBD2. CDR1 is MNHEY and CDR2 is SVGAGI in the germline V gene. The V gene end was trimmed by 4 bases and the J gene end by 8 bases; junction bases not matched to a gene: 19. The CDR3 totals 18 residues.

The table lists this clonotype with many counts. As DNA, the CDR3 is TGTGCCAGCAGCCCAGAGGGGGGGGGGCGAGAGTACGAGCAGTACTTC. Protein product: CASSPEGGGREYEQYF. V and J are TRBV7-9 and TRBJ2-7, with D perhaps matching TRBD2 (7 bases). From germline, CDR1 is SEHNR and CDR2 FQNEAQ (reference sequence). The CDR3 is made up of 16 amino acids. Trimming took 5 bases from V and 4 from J, leaving 21 bases between them.

About this clonotype: This may stem from a read error, because a much larger clone lies one nucleotide away. The rearrangement uses TRBV9 and TRBJ2-3; 8 bases are a match to TRBD2. The CDR3 runs to 16 residues. Germline CDR1 reads SGDLS; CDR2 reads YYNGEE. This CDR3 is CASSVARTSSTDTHYF. The CDR3 DNA follows: TGTGCCAGCAGCGTAGCAAGGACTAGCAGCACAGATACGCATTATTTT.

This clonotype was recorded a few times. This rearrangement joins TRBV6-1 to TRBJ1-6; D is possibly TRBD1 (6 bases). The germline V and J ends were trimmed by 6 bases and 7 bases, with 19 bases remaining between them. The V gene's germline CDR1 is MNHNS and CDR2 SASEGT. The CDR3 has 16 residues. CDR3 sequence (DNA): TGTGCCAGCAGCCTGGGAGGCCGGGGGCCCAATTCACCCCTCCACTTT. This codes for CASSLGGRGPNSPLHF.

In its sample, this clonotype was seen many times. The chain employs TRBV20-1 and TRBJ2-4; a weak D match, TRBD1 (6 bases). Trimming left V 2 bases short and J 5 bases short, with 13 bases between. This CDR3 has 14 amino acids. Germline V gene sequence: CDR1 DFQATT, CDR2 SNEGSKA (reference sequence). CDR3 amino acids: CSARRPQGENIQYF. DNA of the CDR3: TGCAGTGCTAGAAGGCCACAGGGAGAAAACATTCAGTACTTC.

V gene TRBV29-1 combines with J gene TRBJ2-1, with 12 nucleotides matching TRBD2. The CDR3 has 16 residues. CDR1 is SQVTM, CDR2 ANQGSEA, per germline. The V and J ends lost 5 bases and 1 base, in that order; junction bases with no gene match: 6. The CDR3 region is CSVLELAGGSYNEQFF. Here the CDR3 DNA reads TGCAGCGTTTTGGAACTAGCGGGAGGTTCCTACAATGAGCAGTTCTTC.

This clonotype was seen many times. This chain connects TRBV11-1 to TRBJ1-5; D is unclear. The V gene lost 1 base and the J gene lost 4 bases, with 8 bases spanning the gap. CDR1 SGHAT and CDR2 FQDESV come from the germline V gene (reference sequence). This CDR3 spans 14 amino acids. CDR3 sequence (DNA): TGTGCCAGCAGCTTAGTAGGAGAAAATCAGCCCCAGCATTTT. It encodes CASSLVGENQPQHF. Full variable domain (remainder filled in from reference TRBV11-1 and TRBJ1-5): EAEVAQSPRYKITEKSQAVAFWCDPISGHATLYWYRQILGQGPELLVQFQDESVVDDSQLPKDRFSAERLKGVDSTLKIQPAELGDSAMYLCASSLVGENQPQHFGDGTRLSIL.

This clonotype showed up many times. The chain joins TRBV28 to TRBJ2-1; maybe TRBD1 (5 bases). Trimming removed 3 bases at V and 6 bases at J, with 18 bases between. This CDR3 is built from 16 residues. Germline CDR1 and CDR2: MDHEN and SYDVKM. The CDR3 DNA reads TGTGCCAGCAGTTTTACAGCAGGGTCTCAAAGCAATGAGCAGTTCTTC. It yields the protein CASSFTAGSQSNEQFF.

This chain uses TRBV4-1 with TRBJ1-4; 7 bases agree with TRBD1. Trimming cost V 5 bases and J 4 bases; bases outside gene matches: 10. Per the germline V gene, CDR1 is MGHRA and CDR2 is YSYEKL. The CDR3 is 16 residues long. CDR3 nucleotides: TGCGCCAGCAGCTACGGACAGGTCGGGATTAATGAAAAACTGTTTTTT. It codes for CASSYGQVGINEKLFF.

This clonotype was seen once. The chain uses TRBV19 and TRBJ2-1; a possible D gene is TRBD2 (5 bases). There are 16 residues in the CDR3. The V and J ends lost 5 bases and 2 bases respectively, with 16 bases between them. Per germline, CDR1 LNHDA and CDR2 SQIVND (reference sequence). This CDR3 is CASSAPDSLTYNEQFF. Here the CDR3 DNA reads TGTGCCAGTAGTGCCCCGGACTCCCTAACCTACAATGAGCAGTTCTTC.

This clonotype was seen repeatedly, ten times or more. The J gene is TRBJ2-2, the V gene TRBV11-2; 7 positions match TRBD1. Unmatched junction bases numbered 3, after V lost 7 bases and J lost 1 base. Germline lookup yields CDR1 SGHAT and CDR2 FQNNGV. The CDR3 has 14 amino acids. The CDR3 sequence is CASTWTGNTGELFF. The CDR3 DNA is TGTGCCAGCACCTGGACAGGGAACACCGGGGAGCTGTTTTTT.

This clonotype was recorded at least ten times. The V and J genes are TRBV7-6 and TRBJ2-7, with TRBD2 identical over 9 bases. J lost 6 bases, V lost 0 bases, and 15 bases had no gene match. The germline V gene has CDR1 SGHVS and CDR2 FNYEAQ. The CDR3 runs to 18 residues. CDR3 coding DNA: TGTGCCAGCAGCTTAGCGCCCTTTGGTAGCGGGAGACGTAGCGAGCAGTACTTC. Translation gives CASSLAPFGSGRRSEQYF.

The chain carries TRBV3-1 and TRBJ2-7; 8 positions agree with TRBD1. After removal of 0 bases from V and 3 bases from J, the junction contained 10 bases not matched to a gene. The CDR3 extends over 17 amino acids. From germline, CDR1 is LGHDT and CDR2 YNNKEL (reference sequence). CDR3 in DNA: TGTGCCAGCAGCCAAGATAGTGGACAGGGACTGAACTACGAGCAGTACTTC. This encodes CASSQDSGQGLNYEQYF.

J is TRBJ2-7 and V is TRBV4-1; D not certain. Trimming pared 0 bases from V and 5 bases from J, leaving 11 bases between. CDR1 and CDR2 (germline): MGHRA, YSYEKL. This CDR3 comprises 14 residues. The CDR3 sequence is CASSQDGTGDEQYF. In DNA, the CDR3 is TGCGCCAGCAGCCAAGATGGCACTGGAGACGAGCAGTACTTC.

This clonotype was picked up many times. CDR3 sequence (DNA): TGTGCCAGCAGTGAATCTTACGGGACCGAGCAGTACTTC. Residues: CASSESYGTEQYF. The chain combines TRBV25-1 with TRBJ2-7; D is possibly TRBD1 or TRBD2 (5 bases each). Germline V lookup: CDR1 MGHDK, CDR2 SYGVNS. This CDR3 has 13 amino acids. Trimming shortened V by 1 base and J by 6 bases, and 10 bases separated the two germline ends.

The gene calls are TRBV12-3 or TRBV12-4 and TRBJ2-7, with TRBD2 matching 8 bases. With V trimmed by 3 bases and J by 6 bases, 7 bases remained unmatched. The CDR3 is made up of 14 amino acids. Written as DNA, the CDR3 is TGTGCCAGCAGTTTTAGCGGGATTTGGCTCGAGCAGTACTTC. Translating gives CASSFSGIWLEQYF.

This clonotype was found a few times. The chain couples TRBV3-1 to TRBJ2-2; tentatively, D is TRBD1 or TRBD2 (6 bases each). CDR3 size: 16 residues. The germline gives CDR1 LGHDT, CDR2 YNNKEL (reference sequence). Between the trimmed V and J ends, which lost 0 bases and 3 bases, there was a span of 11 bases. The CDR3 nucleotides are TGTGCCAGCAGCCAAGAGACGGAGGGGGACACCGGGGAGCTGTTTTTT. It specifies CASSQETEGDTGELFF.

This clonotype was seen many times. The CDR3 bases are TGTGCCAGCAGCTTAGGCGGGGACGTATATGAAAAACTGTTTTTT. It codes for CASSLGGDVYEKLFF. The chain is built from TRBV7-8 and TRBJ1-4, with D possibly being TRBD1 (5 bases). CDR1 is SGHVS and CDR2 is FQNEAQ in the germline V gene. Trimming took off 1 base at V and 6 bases at J, with 12 bases between the two ends. This CDR3 region has 15 residues.

This clonotype was observed many times. The chain has TRBV7-9 and TRBJ2-1, with 15 bases that match TRBD2. Germline CDR1 is SEHNR and CDR2 is FQNEAQ (reference sequence). V lost 2 bases to trimming and J lost 9 bases; unmatched junction nucleotides: 8. CDR3 size: 17 residues. This chain's CDR3 is CASSLTTGLAGGGEQFF. CDR3 bases: TGTGCCAGCAGCTTAACTACGGGACTAGCGGGAGGTGGTGAGCAGTTCTTC.

Details on this clonotype: A single base separates this from a much larger clone, so it may be a read error. V usage is TRBV24-1 and J usage is TRBJ1-5; the D gene is possibly TRBD1 (6 bases). CDR1 KGHDR and CDR2 SFDVKD come from the germline V gene. V was clipped by 4 bases and J by 1 base, with 13 bases between them. This CDR3 region has 16 residues. The CDR3 loop is CATSEHRAGSNQPQHF. As DNA, the CDR3 is TGTGCCACCAGTGAACACAGGGCAGGGAGCAATCAGCCCCAGCATTTT.